This TCR beta chain was recovered during a study of breast tumors, draining lymph nodes, adjacent tissues. The V gene's germline CDR1 is MNHEY and CDR2 SMNVEV (reference sequence). V lost 8 bases to trimming and J lost 12 bases, with 14 bases between them. The CDR3 totals 12 residues. Overall study findings and caveats: Tumor repertoires ranked between lymph nodes and nontumor tissue in diversity, with V and J gene preferences. Data fit most tumor T cells coming from lymph node, expanding in tumor. The lymph node origin of tumor T cells was framed as consistent with a hypothesis, not demonstrated. Luminal-like breast cancer showed significantly greater tumor-nontumor repertoire similarity than basal-like breast cancer did.

The lymph nodes were axillary draining lymph nodes from breast cancer patients. This clonotype was detected only once. Its matching antigen is unknown. A much larger clone differs from this one at a single base, so this may be a read error. TCRdb re-called the multiplex PCR reads with MiXCR, one entry per CDR3 protein. This sample has about 130,000 distinct CDR3 sequences; about a fifth occur once, and the top ten carry roughly 2.5%. V is TRBV27 and J is TRBJ1-6, with no clear D. The sequenced sample consisted of axillary lymph node tissue. The receptor was isolated from a female donor with breast cancer. Some clones in this sample may be carry-over from other donors' samples. CDR3 nucleotide sequence: TGTGCCAGCGGGGAGTGGGGTTTACCCCTCCACTTT. It is translated as CASGEWGLPLHF.